Included here is one TCR beta chain sequence, with context. These data come from a study of T-cell reconstitution after alpha-beta-depleted transplantation in children. The authors prepared the TCRbeta library with unique molecular identifiers. TCRdb analysed the PCR reads with MiXCR anew, one entry per CDR3 protein. The sample has around 370,000 distinct CDR3 sequences, about 9.3% seen once. The CDR3 length is 17 residues. V was pared by 1 base and J by 0 bases, with 12 bases of the junction left unmatched. Germline V gene lookup returns CDR1 SQVTM and CDR2 ANQGSEA. The specimen was PBMCs from the stem cell graft donor, collected from the stem cell graft. The sequence derives from a human donor who donated a stem cell graft to a child with acute lymphoblastic leukemia. The chain couples TRBV29-1 to TRBJ2-7, with 7 bases identical to TRBD1. The chain's CDR3 is CSVEGSLSGQSSYEQYF. The CDR3 nucleotides read TGCAGCGTTGAAGGCTCTCTCTCGGGACAGAGCTCCTACGAGCAGTACTTC.